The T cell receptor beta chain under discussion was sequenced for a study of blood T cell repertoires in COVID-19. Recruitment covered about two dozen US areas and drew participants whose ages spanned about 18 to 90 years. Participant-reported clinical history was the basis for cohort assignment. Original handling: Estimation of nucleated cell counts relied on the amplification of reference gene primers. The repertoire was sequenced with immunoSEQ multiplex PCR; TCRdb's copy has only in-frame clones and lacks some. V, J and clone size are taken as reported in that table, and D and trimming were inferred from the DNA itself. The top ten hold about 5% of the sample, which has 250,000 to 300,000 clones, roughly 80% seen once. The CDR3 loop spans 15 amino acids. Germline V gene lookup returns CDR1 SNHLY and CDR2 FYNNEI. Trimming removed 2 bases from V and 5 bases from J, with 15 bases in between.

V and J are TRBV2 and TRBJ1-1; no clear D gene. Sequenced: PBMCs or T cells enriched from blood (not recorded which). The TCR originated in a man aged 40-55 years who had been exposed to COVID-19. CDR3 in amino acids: CASSEFHPGGTEAFF. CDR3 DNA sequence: TGTGCCAGCAGTGAATTTCACCCCGGCGGGACTGAAGCTTTCTTT.